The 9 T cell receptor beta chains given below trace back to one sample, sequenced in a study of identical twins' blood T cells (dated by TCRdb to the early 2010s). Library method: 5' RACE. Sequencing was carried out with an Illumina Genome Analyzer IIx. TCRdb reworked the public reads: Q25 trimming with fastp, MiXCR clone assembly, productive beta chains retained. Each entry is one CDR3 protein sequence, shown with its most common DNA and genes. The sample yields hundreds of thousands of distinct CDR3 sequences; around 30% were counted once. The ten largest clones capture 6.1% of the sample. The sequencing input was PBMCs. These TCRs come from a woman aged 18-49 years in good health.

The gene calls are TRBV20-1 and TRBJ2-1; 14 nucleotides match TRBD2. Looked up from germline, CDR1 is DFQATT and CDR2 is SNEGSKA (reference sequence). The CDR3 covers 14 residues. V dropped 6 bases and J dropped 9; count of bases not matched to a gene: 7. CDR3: CSARLAGGPGEQFF. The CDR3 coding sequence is TGCAGTGCCCGACTAGCGGGAGGGCCCGGTGAGCAGTTCTTC.

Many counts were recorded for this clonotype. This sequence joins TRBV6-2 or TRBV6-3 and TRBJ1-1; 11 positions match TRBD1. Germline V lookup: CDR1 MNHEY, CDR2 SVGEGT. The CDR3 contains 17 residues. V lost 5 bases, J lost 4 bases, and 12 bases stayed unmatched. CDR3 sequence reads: CASSLGQGAMGSTEAFF. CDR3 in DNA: TGTGCCAGCAGTCTTGGACAGGGGGCGATGGGATCCACTGAAGCTTTCTTT.

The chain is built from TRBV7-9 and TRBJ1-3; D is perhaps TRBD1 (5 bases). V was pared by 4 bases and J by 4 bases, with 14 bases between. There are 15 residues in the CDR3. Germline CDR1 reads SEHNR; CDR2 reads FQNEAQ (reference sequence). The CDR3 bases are TGTGCCAGCAGCTCCCCCGATCAGGGCGGAAACACCATATATTTT. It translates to CASSSPDQGGNTIYF.

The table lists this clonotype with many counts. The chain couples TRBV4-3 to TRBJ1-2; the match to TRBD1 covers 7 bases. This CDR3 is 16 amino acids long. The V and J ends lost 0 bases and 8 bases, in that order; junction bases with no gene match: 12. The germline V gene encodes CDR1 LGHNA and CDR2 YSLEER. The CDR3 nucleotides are TGCGCCAGCAGCCAAGACTCGGAATACAGGGGCTACGGCTACACCTTC. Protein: CASSQDSEYRGYGYTF.

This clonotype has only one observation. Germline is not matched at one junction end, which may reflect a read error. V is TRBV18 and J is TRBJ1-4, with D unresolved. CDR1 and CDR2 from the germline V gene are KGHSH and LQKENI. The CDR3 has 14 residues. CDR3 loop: CAGSPGSTNEKLFF. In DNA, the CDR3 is TGTGCCGGCTCACCGGGGTCAACTAATGAAAAACTGTTTTTT. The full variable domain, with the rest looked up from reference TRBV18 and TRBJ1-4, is NAGVMQNPRHLVRRRGQEARLRCSPMKGHSHVYWYRQLPEEGLKFMVYLQKENIIDESGMPKERFSAEFPKEGPSILRIQQVVRGDSAAYFCAGSPGSTNEKLFFGSGTQLSVL.

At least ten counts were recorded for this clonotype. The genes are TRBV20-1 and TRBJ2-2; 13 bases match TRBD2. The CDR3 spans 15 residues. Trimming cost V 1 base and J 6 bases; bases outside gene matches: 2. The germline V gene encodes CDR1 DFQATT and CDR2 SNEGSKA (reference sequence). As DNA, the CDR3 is TGCAGTGCTAGAGTGGGACTAGCGGGACCCGGGGAGCTGTTTTTT. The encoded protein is CSARVGLAGPGELFF.

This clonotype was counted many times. As DNA, the CDR3 is TGCAGTGCTATACGAATCACCGGAGAGCGTGGCTACACCTTC. Protein: CSAIRITGERGYTF. The chain carries TRBV20-1 and TRBJ1-2; D uncertain. V was cut by 4 bases and J by 7 bases, with 19 bases left in between. CDR3 length: 14 residues. Germline CDR1 and CDR2: DFQATT and SNEGSKA (reference sequence).

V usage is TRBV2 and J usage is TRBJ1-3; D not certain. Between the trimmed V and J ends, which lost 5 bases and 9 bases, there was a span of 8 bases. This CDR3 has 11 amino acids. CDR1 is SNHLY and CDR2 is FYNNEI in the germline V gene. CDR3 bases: TGTGCCAGCAGTCGGGTTGGCACCATATATTTT. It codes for CASSRVGTIYF.

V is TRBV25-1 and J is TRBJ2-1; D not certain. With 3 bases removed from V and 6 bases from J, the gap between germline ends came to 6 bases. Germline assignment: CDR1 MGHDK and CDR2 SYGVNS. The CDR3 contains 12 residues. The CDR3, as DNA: TGTGCCAGCAGTGACTCCCGCAATGAGCAGTTCTTC. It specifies CASSDSRNEQFF.